This T cell receptor (beta chain) emerged from a study of STAT5B mutations in CD4+ large granular lymphocyte leukemia. Study-level points and caveats: TRBV06-family usage was enriched in top patient clones (8/27) versus controls (2/35).

With respect to this clone: Antigen unknown.

The CDR3 loop spans 16 amino acids. The germline CDR1 and CDR2 sequences are SGHRS and YFSETQ. V lost 5 bases and J lost 6, with 21 bases in between. Sequenced by immunoSEQ multiplex PCR; TCRdb stores in-frame clones only, minus some. The sample includes about 24,000 clones, about three quarters of them seen just once. Material: CD4+ T cells from blood buffy coats. This TCR was recovered from a human donor in good health. The chain couples TRBV5-1 to TRBJ2-1; D is perhaps TRBD2 (6 bases). CDR3 loop: CASRLAQSGLSNEQFF. The CDR3 DNA reads TGCGCCAGCAGGCTGGCTCAATCGGGACTGTCCAATGAGCAGTTCTTC.